This is a list of T cell receptor beta chains from one sample in a study of siplizumab effects on memory and regulatory T cells. Some clones are missing from TCRdb's copy, which holds only in-frame ones; the method was immunoSEQ multiplex PCR. In the table there are 75,000 to 100,000 clones, about 95% of which are singletons. Material for sequencing was non-Treg CD4+ T cells sorted from blood. These receptors all stem from a human donor in good health. The CDR3 runs from the conserved cysteine through the conserved F or W. The order of the fields is J gene, clone size, D gene, V gene, CDR3 protein, CDR3 DNA. D genes are given only for firm matches. The size of a clone is reported for some rows only, either as once, few or many, or as a class for expanded clones.

j_gene: TRBJ2-2
abundance: .
d_gene: TRBD1
v_gene: TRBV18
CDR3aa: CASSQLPRGLITNTGELFF
CDR3nt: TGTGCCAGCTCACAGCTCCCCAGGGGGCTTATAACGAACACCGGGGAGCTGTTTTTT

j_gene: TRBJ1-1
abundance: .
d_gene: .
v_gene: TRBV5-1
CDR3aa: CASSLNKGGGTEAFF
CDR3nt: TGCGCCAGCAGCTTAAACAAGGGGGGTGGCACTGAAGCTTTCTTT

j_gene: TRBJ2-4
abundance: .
d_gene: .
v_gene: TRBV28
CDR3aa: CASSLFGPLAKNIQYF
CDR3nt: TGTGCCAGCAGTTTATTCGGGCCCCTAGCCAAAAACATTCAGTACTTC

j_gene: TRBJ2-3
abundance: .
d_gene: TRBD2
v_gene: TRBV28
CDR3aa: CAWASGDTQYF
CDR3nt: TGTGCCTGGGCTAGCGGAGATACGCAGTATTTT

j_gene: TRBJ2-4
abundance: .
d_gene: TRBD2
v_gene: TRBV7-2
CDR3aa: CASSLPRTSGGSKNIQYF
CDR3nt: TGTGCCAGCAGCTTACCAAGGACTAGCGGAGGATCCAAAAACATTCAGTACTTC

j_gene: TRBJ2-1
abundance: .
d_gene: TRBD1
v_gene: TRBV19
CDR3aa: CASSPTGGPEQFF
CDR3nt: TGTGCCAGTAGTCCGACAGGGGGCCCTGAGCAGTTCTTC

j_gene: TRBJ2-1
abundance: .
d_gene: .
v_gene: TRBV6-5
CDR3aa: CASSYLLANEQFF
CDR3nt: TGTGCCAGCAGTTACCTACTAGCCAATGAGCAGTTCTTC

j_gene: TRBJ2-3
abundance: .
d_gene: TRBD2
v_gene: TRBV28
CDR3aa: CASRSSGAQYTQYF
CDR3nt: TGCGCCAGCAGGTCCAGCGGGGCACAATATACGCAGTATTTT

j_gene: TRBJ2-2
abundance: .
d_gene: .
v_gene: TRBV6-1
CDR3aa: CASSDYGSNTGELFF
CDR3nt: TGTGCCAGCAGTGATTACGGCTCCAACACCGGGGAGCTGTTTTTT

j_gene: TRBJ2-1
abundance: .
d_gene: TRBD2
v_gene: TRBV10-1
CDR3aa: CASSEIAGLYNEQFF
CDR3nt: TGCGCCAGCAGCGAGATAGCGGGACTATACAATGAGCAGTTCTTC

j_gene: TRBJ1-4
abundance: .
d_gene: .
v_gene: TRBV15
CDR3aa: CATSRGIYEKLFF
CDR3nt: TGTGCCACCAGCAGAGGCATATATGAAAAACTGTTTTTT

j_gene: TRBJ1-3
abundance: .
d_gene: .
v_gene: TRBV7-2
CDR3aa: CASSLQGLGGNTIYF
CDR3nt: TGTGCCAGCAGCTTGCAGGGTTTGGGAGGAAACACCATATATTTT

j_gene: TRBJ1-5
abundance: .
d_gene: .
v_gene: TRBV7-9
CDR3aa: CASSAQGSPTQPQHF
CDR3nt: TGTGCCAGCAGCGCCCAGGGGAGTCCTACCCAGCCCCAGCATTTT

j_gene: TRBJ2-7
abundance: .
d_gene: .
v_gene: TRBV18
CDR3aa: CATSNEEDEQYF
CDR3nt: TGTGCCACCTCAAATGAGGAGGACGAGCAGTACTTC

j_gene: TRBJ2-7
abundance: .
d_gene: .
v_gene: TRBV11-2
CDR3aa: CASSLTGSSIPYEQYF
CDR3nt: TGTGCCAGCAGCTTAACCGGGAGCTCCATCCCCTACGAGCAGTACTTC

j_gene: TRBJ2-4
abundance: .
d_gene: TRBD1
v_gene: TRBV9
CDR3aa: CASSARQGEDIQYF
CDR3nt: TGTGCCAGCAGCGCTAGACAGGGGGAGGACATTCAGTACTTC

j_gene: TRBJ1-4
abundance: once
d_gene: .
v_gene: TRBV14
CDR3aa: CASSQAIGEKLFF
CDR3nt: TGTGCCAGCAGCCAAGCGATAGGGGAAAAACTGTTTTTT

j_gene: TRBJ1-2
abundance: .
d_gene: .
v_gene: TRBV28
CDR3aa: CASSFNTRGRVGGYTF
CDR3nt: TGTGCCAGCAGTTTTAATACGAGGGGACGGGTTGGTGGCTACACCTTC

j_gene: TRBJ2-3
abundance: .
d_gene: TRBD1
v_gene: TRBV27
CDR3aa: CASSYRAGGNWAGTDTQYF
CDR3nt: TGTGCCAGCAGTTACCGGGCAGGGGGCAACTGGGCGGGCACAGATACGCAGTATTTT

j_gene: TRBJ1-2
abundance: .
d_gene: .
v_gene: TRBV7-2
CDR3aa: CASSFTVYYGYTF
CDR3nt: TGTGCCAGCAGTTTTACTGTATACTATGGCTACACCTTC

j_gene: TRBJ2-2
abundance: .
d_gene: .
v_gene: TRBV7-2
CDR3aa: CASSLSSGQPTGELFF
CDR3nt: TGTGCCAGCAGCTTATCTTCTGGGCAGCCAACCGGGGAGCTGTTTTTT

j_gene: TRBJ2-3
abundance: .
d_gene: .
v_gene: TRBV10-3
CDR3aa: CAISGYTDTQYF
CDR3nt: TGTGCCATCAGCGGTTACACGGATACGCAGTATTTT